The clone carrying this TCR beta chain occurred many times. Antigen unknown. These data originate in a study of neurological immune-mediated disorders. General study results and limits: The multiple sclerosis repertoire cluster was not associated with any clinical or MRI feature, with the authors stating that larger cohorts are needed. While HTLV-1-associated myelopathy showed the greatest TCR clonal expansion, multiple sclerosis showed the least, falling below healthy controls.

This CDR3 comprises 15 residues. The V end lost 7 bases, the J end lost 0 bases, and 10 bases lay between the germline ends. CDR1 and CDR2 (germline): MNHNY, SVGAGI (reference sequence). As for the cDNA, it was generated by 5'RACE with 10-nucleotide random UMIs. TCRdb reanalysed the 5' RACE reads using MiXCR and keeps one entry per CDR3 protein. The table lists tens of thousands of distinct CDR3 sequences, less than 6% of them singletons. The source material was PBMCs. This TCR derives from a woman aged 45-59 years with multiple sclerosis. The J gene is TRBJ1-6, the V gene TRBV6-6, with no clear D. The DNA for the CDR3 is TGTGCCAGCACGCTAATAGGCTCCTATAATTCACCCCTCCACTTT. Its protein product is CASTLIGSYNSPLHF.